Listed below are T cell receptor beta chains from one sample, sequenced in a study of post-analysis software for immune sequencing data. From the PCR reads, TCRdb called clonotypes with MiXCR, one entry per CDR3 protein. The sample lists 350,000 to 450,000 distinct CDR3 sequences; 39% were seen once. The sample comprised blood. All receptors come from a girl aged 2-10 years with multiple sclerosis. The CDR3 runs from the conserved cysteine through the conserved F or W. A D gene is named only where the DNA matches it firmly. The size of a clone is reported for some rows only, either as once, few or many, or as a class for expanded clones.

d_call	v_call	clone_size	j_call	cdr3_aa	cdr3_nt
TRBD2	TRBV29-1	-	TRBJ2-1	CSVARGASGRFAQFF	TGCAGCGTTGCGAGAGGGGCTAGCGGGAGGTTCGCGCAGTTCTTC
TRBD1	TRBV4-1	few	TRBJ2-7	CASSQSVTGDSYEQYF	TGCGCCAGCAGCCAATCAGTGACAGGGGATTCGTACGAGCAGTACTTC
TRBD1	TRBV6-2/TRBV6-3	-	TRBJ2-3	CASSIPGGATQYF	TGTGCCAGCAGCATCCCAGGGGGCGCGACGCAGTATTTT
-	TRBV5-1	-	TRBJ1-1	CASNLPGDNTEAFF	TGCGCCAGCAATCTCCCAGGGGATAACACTGAAGCTTTCTTT
TRBD2	TRBV15	few	TRBJ2-1	CATSARLADEQFF	TGTGCCACCAGCGCCCGACTAGCGGATGAGCAGTTCTTC
-	TRBV7-2	-	TRBJ2-5	CASSKRGGQETQYF	TGTGCCAGCAGCAAAAGGGGGGGGCAAGAGACCCAGTACTTC
-	TRBV29-1	few	TRBJ2-2	CSVGTTGELFF	TGCAGCGTGGGGACCACCGGGGAGCTGTTTTTT
TRBD1	TRBV10-3	-	TRBJ2-1	CAISEPGQGSYNEQFF	TGTGCCATCAGTGAGCCGGGACAGGGCTCCTACAATGAGCAGTTCTTC
-	TRBV6-5	few	TRBJ2-7	CASSYWRGGSYEQYF	TGTGCCAGCAGTTACTGGAGGGGGGGGTCCTACGAGCAGTACTTC
-	TRBV20-1	-	TRBJ2-1	CSAIRLRAGNEQFF	TGCAGTGCTATCCGCTTAAGGGCTGGCAATGAGCAGTTCTTC